The present TCR beta chain was sequenced within a study of tumor T cells in aggressive B-cell lymphoma. Profiling relied on immunoSEQ multiplex PCR, and the TCRdb table lists in-frame clones only, not all of them. This sample carries roughly 1,700 clones, around 94% of them seen once, and the ten largest clones take roughly 7%. CDR3 length: 12 residues. V was pared by 2 bases and J by 4 bases, with 6 bases between. In germline, CDR1 is SGHRS, CDR2 YFSETQ. The sequenced material came from tumor tissue. The chain joins TRBV5-1 to TRBJ2-5; D perhaps matches TRBD2 (5 bases). This TCR derives from an adult with diffuse large B cell lymphoma. This chain's CDR3 is CASSFEGETQYF. In nucleotides, the CDR3 is TGCGCCAGCAGCTTTGAGGGAGAGACCCAGTACTTC. Based on the CDR3 plus reference TRBV5-1 and TRBJ2-5, the full variable domain is KAGVTQTPRYLIKTRGQQVTLSCSPISGHRSVSWYQQTPGQGLQFLFEYFSETQRNKGNFPGRFSGRQFSNSRSEMNVSTLELGDSALYLCASSFEGETQYFGPGTRLLVL.